The sequence of this T cell receptor beta chain was determined in a study of CD8+CD57+ T cells in acquired aplastic anemia. Study-level information: Sorted CD4+ and CD8+ cell DNA averaged roughly 3.2 ug.

Profiling that covered TCR beta VDJ and CDR3 relied on genomic DNA as its template. Using its own MiXCR run on the reads, TCRdb lists one record per CDR3 protein. The repertoire includes around 500,000 distinct CDR3 sequences, approximately 32% of them detected once, and 0.82% sits in the top ten. Flow cytometry had shown expanded CD8+CD57+ cells in the patients chosen for sequencing. No patient had been given any therapy when blood was sampled. Trimming took off 6 bases at V and 6 bases at J, with 9 bases between the two ends. This CDR3 comprises 12 residues. Germline V gene sequence: CDR1 SNHLY, CDR2 FYNNEI.

This rearrangement joins TRBV2 to TRBJ2-1; the D is unclear. The source of this sequence is a human donor with aplastic anemia. Sequencing was performed on sorted CD4+, CD8+, or CD8+CD57+ T cells (not recorded which) from PBMCs. CDR3 bases: TGTGCCAGCAGAGACGACCGCAATGAGCAGTTCTTC. Translated: CASRDDRNEQFF.